At least ten counts were recorded for the clone carrying this T cell receptor beta chain. The antigen is undetermined. Germline-derived CDR1 and CDR2 are MNHEY and SMNVEV (reference sequence). This CDR3 contains 13 residues. V shed 6 bases and J 6 bases; nucleotides not matched to a gene: 7. This sample was included in a study of T cells in Graves' hyperthyroidism and ophthalmopathy. Those with hyperthyroidism were 18 to 65 years old, newly diagnosed, and ill for under 2 months. Each diagnosis drew on symptoms, thyroxine, TRAb, thyroid ultrasound and orbital computed tomography findings. RNA transcripts gave rise to amplified TCR beta CDR3 regions. The HTBI primer set served for first-round RT-PCR of the TCR CDR3. TCRdb re-called the multiplex PCR reads through MiXCR, storing one row per CDR3 protein. The repertoire holds 400,000 to 600,000 distinct CDR3 sequences, less than 25% seen once, with about 26% in the top ten.

Broader study findings: Appearing also in blood were most of the thyroid clonotypes expanded above 0.001.

Sequences were obtained from blood. This clonotype originated in a man between 18 and 35 years old with Graves' hyperthyroidism. The chain uses TRBV27 and TRBJ1-1, with 7 nucleotides matching TRBD1. This CDR3 is CASRDTGVPEAFF. As DNA, the CDR3 is TGTGCCAGCAGGGATACAGGGGTTCCTGAAGCTTTCTTT.